This T cell receptor beta chain is from a study of blood T cell repertoires in COVID-19. The V end lost 4 bases, the J end lost 3 bases, and 7 bases lay between the germline ends. The CDR3 has 12 residues. The germline CDR1 and CDR2 sequences are MDHEN and SYDVKM. For this clone: At the DNA level, this CDR3 is encoded by other sequences in the same sample as well.

In the original analysis: Nucleated cell counts were estimated from reference gene primer amplification. The assay was immunoSEQ multiplex PCR, and TCRdb's table has in-frame clones only and misses some. The D gene and trimming were derived from the DNA, and the V and J assignments and clone size from that table. The sample has a few hundred thousand clones, around 86% seen once. The sequence came from a woman aged 45-60 years with acute or convalescent COVID-19. This chain connects TRBV28 to TRBJ2-7; D gene unclear. Sequencing used peripheral blood. This CDR3 reads CASSSLYYEQYF. The CDR3 coding sequence is TGTGCCAGCAGTTCCCTTTACTACGAGCAGTACTTC.